This entry describes one TCR beta chain. These data come from a study of blood T cell repertoires in COVID-19. Turning to the study itself: PBMCs, B-cell-depleted T cells, or T cells were the source of the cDNA or gDNA that made up the material.

The Seattle patients, enrolled during active infection, were followed longitudinally. Some clones are missing from TCRdb's copy, which holds only in-frame ones; the method was immunoSEQ multiplex PCR. The table has approximately 210,000 clones, roughly 80% seen once. The receptor was derived from a woman at least 80 years old with COVID-19, enrolled during active disease. Sequenced sample: peripheral blood.

The CDR3 nucleotides are TGCAGCGTTGGAGCGCAGATGAACACCGGGGAGCTGTTTTTT. As protein: CSVGAQMNTGELFF. The rearrangement uses TRBV29-1 and TRBJ2-2; no clear D gene. CDR1 and CDR2 from the germline V gene are SQVTM and ANQGSEA. Trimming cost V 4 bases and J 1 base, with 10 bases left between them. The CDR3 covers 14 residues.